This T cell receptor beta chain was identified during a study of T cell responses to AZD1222 COVID-19 vaccine. General observations from the study: Dominant CD4 TCR responses targeted spike regions 160-218 and 743-854. Samples come after the peak T cell response, not at day 14. Most donors were white British, females outnumbered males, and clonal diversity was possibly underestimated. At baseline, just five or six AZD1222 recipients tested seropositive.

This clone was recorded only once. Its antigen remains unknown. The germline V gene has CDR1 SGHTS and CDR2 YDEGEE. This CDR3 spans 12 amino acids. Between the trimmed V and J ends, which lost 4 bases and 5 bases, there was a span of 9 bases. Clones were sequenced by immunoSEQ multiplex PCR, and TCRdb holds only the in-frame ones, with some missing. The sample holds roughly 100,000 clones, roughly 90% seen once. This receptor was obtained from an adult in good health. This chain joins TRBV5-8 and TRBJ1-2; the D gene is possibly TRBD1 (5 bases). The sequencing here drew on peripheral blood, taken on day 0 of AZD1222 vaccination. This CDR3 reads CASSRAGYGYTF. The CDR3 coding sequence is TGTGCCAGCAGCCGCGCAGGGTATGGCTACACCTTC.